Listed below are T cell receptor beta chains from one sample, sequenced in a study of CD8 T cells in Susac syndrome. TCRdb re-analysed the immunoSEQ multiplex PCR reads in MiXCR, keeping a single row per CDR3 protein. Of 130,000 or so distinct CDR3 sequences listed, roughly 92% are singletons. The sample consisted of CD4+ T cells from PBMCs. The origin of the receptors is a human donor in good health. The CDR3 runs from the conserved cysteine through the conserved F or W. A D gene is named only where the DNA matches it firmly. Clone size is not always given. Where it is, it says once, few, many or a class for expanded clones.

cdr3_nt: TGTGCCAGTAGTTTCTTCAATAGCAATCAGCCCCAGCATTTT; cdr3_aa: CASSFFNSNQPQHF; clone_size: NA; v_call: TRBV19; d_call: NA; j_call: TRBJ1-5
cdr3_nt: TGTGCCAGCAGCCTAAGAGGCTGGGATGACACTGAAGCTTTCTTT; cdr3_aa: CASSLRGWDDTEAFF; clone_size: NA; v_call: TRBV3-1; d_call: NA; j_call: TRBJ1-1
cdr3_nt: TGTGCCAGCAGTTTTAGAGCGGGAGGATGGGAGCAGTACTTC; cdr3_aa: CASSFRAGGWEQYF; clone_size: NA; v_call: TRBV12-3/TRBV12-4; d_call: TRBD2; j_call: TRBJ2-7
cdr3_nt: TGTGCCAGCTCACCAACACGCAGCTCCTATAATTCACCCCTCCACTTT; cdr3_aa: CASSPTRSSYNSPLHF; clone_size: NA; v_call: TRBV18; d_call: NA; j_call: TRBJ1-6
cdr3_nt: TGTGCCAGCAGTGACGGCGCGCTCCAAGAGACCCAGTACTTC; cdr3_aa: CASSDGALQETQYF; clone_size: NA; v_call: TRBV2; d_call: NA; j_call: TRBJ2-5
cdr3_nt: TGCGCCAGCAGCTTCGAGGGCGACGTGTCCCACGAGCAGTACTTC; cdr3_aa: CASSFEGDVSHEQYF; clone_size: NA; v_call: TRBV5-1; d_call: NA; j_call: TRBJ2-7
cdr3_nt: TGTGCCAGCAGAGACGGGACTGGGGGAGCCAAAAACATTCAGTACTTC; cdr3_aa: CASRDGTGGAKNIQYF; clone_size: NA; v_call: TRBV2; d_call: NA; j_call: TRBJ2-4
cdr3_nt: TGTGCCAGCAGCTCCGGGACTAGCGGGAGGGAAAACATTCAGTACTTC; cdr3_aa: CASSSGTSGRENIQYF; clone_size: NA; v_call: TRBV7-2; d_call: TRBD2; j_call: TRBJ2-4
cdr3_nt: TGTGCCAGCAGTTCCCCCCAGCAGGGAAACACCATATATTTT; cdr3_aa: CASSSPQQGNTIYF; clone_size: NA; v_call: TRBV27; d_call: NA; j_call: TRBJ1-3
cdr3_nt: TGTGCCAGCTCACCACCCGGAGGGGTTAAGCATTTT; cdr3_aa: CASSPPGGVKHF; clone_size: NA; v_call: TRBV18; d_call: NA; j_call: TRBJ1-5
cdr3_nt: TGTGCCAGTACCCGGCAGGGAAGAGTCGGGGCATTCTCTGGCTACACCTTC; cdr3_aa: CASTRQGRVGAFSGYTF; clone_size: NA; v_call: TRBV19; d_call: NA; j_call: TRBJ1-2
cdr3_nt: TGCGCCAGCAGCCAAGATATTAATCAGCCCCAGCATTTT; cdr3_aa: CASSQDINQPQHF; clone_size: NA; v_call: TRBV4-1; d_call: NA; j_call: TRBJ1-5
cdr3_nt: TGTGCCAGCAGCCACGGAGCGGGAGTTACAGATACGCAGTATTTT; cdr3_aa: CASSHGAGVTDTQYF; clone_size: NA; v_call: TRBV3-1; d_call: TRBD2; j_call: TRBJ2-3
cdr3_nt: TGTGCCAGCAGCGTTTGGGGCGGACTGCAGTTCTTC; cdr3_aa: CASSVWGGLQFF; clone_size: NA; v_call: TRBV7-2; d_call: NA; j_call: TRBJ2-1
cdr3_nt: TGTGCCAGCAGTTTAGGGATTGTCCTGACTTTC; cdr3_aa: CASSLGIVLTF; clone_size: NA; v_call: TRBV12-3/TRBV12-4; d_call: NA; j_call: TRBJ2-6
cdr3_nt: TGTGCCAGCAGTGGGCCCAGGGGAGCAGAGACCCAGTACTTC; cdr3_aa: CASSGPRGAETQYF; clone_size: NA; v_call: TRBV6-4; d_call: NA; j_call: TRBJ2-5
cdr3_nt: TGTGCCAGCAGTTTACCGCCACCCTCTGGGGCCAACGTCCTGACTTTC; cdr3_aa: CASSLPPPSGANVLTF; clone_size: once; v_call: TRBV27; d_call: NA; j_call: TRBJ2-6
cdr3_nt: TGTGCCAGCAGCTTAACTAGCGGGACAGAGACCCAGTACTTC; cdr3_aa: CASSLTSGTETQYF; clone_size: NA; v_call: TRBV7-2; d_call: TRBD2; j_call: TRBJ2-5
cdr3_nt: TGTGCCAGCACCCAGGACGCGTCCTACGAGCAGTACTTC; cdr3_aa: CASTQDASYEQYF; clone_size: NA; v_call: TRBV2; d_call: NA; j_call: TRBJ2-7
cdr3_nt: TGTGCCAGCACCCCGGGACAGGGGAACTATGGCTACACCTTC; cdr3_aa: CASTPGQGNYGYTF; clone_size: few; v_call: TRBV6-1; d_call: TRBD1; j_call: TRBJ1-2
cdr3_nt: TGCGCCAGCAGCTCAGGGACAGGAGACACCGGGGAGCTGTTTTTT; cdr3_aa: CASSSGTGDTGELFF; clone_size: NA; v_call: TRBV5-1; d_call: TRBD1; j_call: TRBJ2-2
cdr3_nt: TGTGCCAGCAGCTTATGGCAGGGATCCCTGTTTTTT; cdr3_aa: CASSLWQGSLFF; clone_size: NA; v_call: TRBV7-2; d_call: NA; j_call: TRBJ1-4
cdr3_nt: TGTGCCAGCAGTGAGGTACAAATGGCCGGGGAGCTGTTTTTT; cdr3_aa: CASSEVQMAGELFF; clone_size: NA; v_call: TRBV6-1; d_call: NA; j_call: TRBJ2-2
cdr3_nt: TGCAGTGCTAGGGAGACGGGAAACACCGGGGAGCTGTTTTTT; cdr3_aa: CSARETGNTGELFF; clone_size: NA; v_call: TRBV20-1; d_call: NA; j_call: TRBJ2-2
cdr3_nt: TGTGCTAGCAGCAAGCGGGAGTACGAGACCCAGTACTTC; cdr3_aa: CASSKREYETQYF; clone_size: NA; v_call: TRBV7-7; d_call: TRBD2; j_call: TRBJ2-5
cdr3_nt: TGTGCCATCAACGAGGGGGGAGACTATGGCTACACCTTC; cdr3_aa: CAINEGGDYGYTF; clone_size: NA; v_call: TRBV10-3; d_call: NA; j_call: TRBJ1-2
cdr3_nt: TGCGCCAGCAGCCAAGAGGGGCGCCAAGAGACCCAGTACTTC; cdr3_aa: CASSQEGRQETQYF; clone_size: NA; v_call: TRBV4-1; d_call: NA; j_call: TRBJ2-5
cdr3_nt: TGTGCCACCAGTGAAGAATTTAGCGGGGTATACAATGAGCAGTTCTTC; cdr3_aa: CATSEEFSGVYNEQFF; clone_size: NA; v_call: TRBV24-1; d_call: TRBD2; j_call: TRBJ2-1
cdr3_nt: TGCAGTGCTAGAAGCTTGGACTCTCCTTTTCTCCCCTCCTACGAGCAGTACTTC; cdr3_aa: CSARSLDSPFLPSYEQYF; clone_size: few; v_call: TRBV20-1; d_call: NA; j_call: TRBJ2-7
cdr3_nt: TGTGCCTGGAGTGTACCCTCTGGAAACACCATATATTTT; cdr3_aa: CAWSVPSGNTIYF; clone_size: NA; v_call: TRBV30; d_call: NA; j_call: TRBJ1-3
cdr3_nt: TGCGCCAGCAGCCCTTCGGACAAGAATGAAAAACTGTTTTTT; cdr3_aa: CASSPSDKNEKLFF; clone_size: NA; v_call: TRBV5-1; d_call: NA; j_call: TRBJ1-4
cdr3_nt: TGTGCCAGCAGATTCTACGGGAGTAAAGAGACCCAGTACTTC; cdr3_aa: CASRFYGSKETQYF; clone_size: NA; v_call: TRBV5-5; d_call: NA; j_call: TRBJ2-5
cdr3_nt: TGTGCCAGCAGCTTAACCGCAGGGGTTGGCGAGACCCAGTACTTC; cdr3_aa: CASSLTAGVGETQYF; clone_size: NA; v_call: TRBV7-3; d_call: NA; j_call: TRBJ2-5
cdr3_nt: TGCAGTGCTAGAGTTAGCGGGAGGCTAAACAATGAGCAGTTCTTC; cdr3_aa: CSARVSGRLNNEQFF; clone_size: once; v_call: TRBV20-1; d_call: TRBD2; j_call: TRBJ2-1
cdr3_nt: TGTGCCAGCAATCCCGGCCCTACGGGGGGAAATACGCAGTATTTT; cdr3_aa: CASNPGPTGGNTQYF; clone_size: NA; v_call: TRBV6-6; d_call: TRBD2; j_call: TRBJ2-3
cdr3_nt: TGTGCCAGCAGCCAAGATTCCGGCGGAAATGAGCAGTTCTTC; cdr3_aa: CASSQDSGGNEQFF; clone_size: NA; v_call: TRBV3-1; d_call: NA; j_call: TRBJ2-1
cdr3_nt: TGCAGCGTTGCCCCATGGCCAGATACGCAGTATTTT; cdr3_aa: CSVAPWPDTQYF; clone_size: NA; v_call: TRBV29-1; d_call: NA; j_call: TRBJ2-3
cdr3_nt: TGTGCCAGCAGTTACAGGCAGGGCCGGTCCTACGAGCAGTACTTC; cdr3_aa: CASSYRQGRSYEQYF; clone_size: NA; v_call: TRBV6-5; d_call: NA; j_call: TRBJ2-7